This T cell receptor beta chain was sequenced for a study of T cell repertoires in cytomegalovirus infection. Study in general: Epitope selection comprised recently identified HLA-C-restricted CMV epitopes and well-studied HLA-B-restricted CMV epitopes. Public TCR beta signatures indicated both CMV infection and matching HLA type.

Overall study findings and caveats: Summed frequency of shared TCR beta families picked out CMV carriers who also had the relevant HLA. Ex vivo responses were dominated by HLA-C-restricted CMV-specific TCR beta clonotypes.

This clonotype occurred many times. Its antigen remains unidentified. Trimming stripped 3 bases from V and 7 bases from J, with 21 bases between. The CDR3 has 16 amino acids. TCRdb itself ran the reads through MiXCR, one entry per CDR3 protein. The top ten hold 10% to 15% of the sample, which has fewer than 900,000 distinct CDR3 sequences, roughly 28% seen once. The sequence came from a human donor in good health (CMV status not recorded). Some clones in this sample may be carry-over from other donors' samples. The sample in question was cultured CD8+ T cells from PBMCs, obtained from culture after CMV antigen stimulation. The chain carries TRBV12-3 or TRBV12-4 and TRBJ1-1; D possibly corresponds to TRBD1 (5 bases). The CDR3 loop reads CASSLGVYGGLGEAFF. In nucleotides, the CDR3 is TGTGCCAGCAGTTTGGGGGTCTATGGAGGGCTGGGTGAAGCTTTCTTT.